Below are 20 T cell receptor beta chains sequenced from a single sample in a study of Tregs in tolerant kidney transplant recipients. Sequenced by immunoSEQ multiplex PCR; TCRdb stores in-frame clones only, minus some. The sample includes about 240,000 clones, about four fifths of them seen just once. Source material: CD4+ T cells from blood. Source of these receptors: a human donor in good health.

V and J are TRBV5-1 and TRBJ1-4; D is ambiguous. This CDR3 has 15 residues. Germline V gives CDR1 SGHRS, CDR2 YFSETQ. With 0 bases removed from V and 0 bases from J, the gap between germline ends came to 6 bases. CDR3 in amino acids: CASSLASATNEKLFF. The CDR3 nucleotides are TGCGCCAGCAGCTTGGCCTCGGCAACTAATGAAAAACTGTTTTTT.

V is TRBV29-1 and J is TRBJ1-4; D is perhaps TRBD1 (5 bases). V lost 1 base to trimming and J lost 8 bases, with 14 bases between them. Germline CDR1 and CDR2: SQVTM and ANQGSEA. The CDR3 runs to 14 residues. CDR3 DNA sequence: TGCAGCGTTGAAGTCCAAAACCGGGGCGAAAAACTGTTTTTT. This translates into CSVEVQNRGEKLFF. Full variable domain (outside the CDR3, taken from reference TRBV29-1 and TRBJ1-4): SAVISQKPSRDICQRGTSLTIQCQVDSQVTMMFWYRQQPGQSLTLIATANQGSEATYESGFVIDKFPISRPNLTFSTLTVSNMSPEDSSIYLCSVEVQNRGEKLFFGSGTQLSVL.

The J gene is TRBJ2-3, the V gene TRBV10-3; 7 nucleotides agree with TRBD2. Germline CDR1 is ENHRY and CDR2 is SYGVKD. Unmatched junction bases numbered 11, after V lost 7 bases and J lost 4 bases. The CDR3 runs to 15 residues. In nucleotides, the CDR3 is TGTGCCATCACTCCGGGACTATCAGCCGCAGATACGCAGTATTTT. Its protein product is CAITPGLSAADTQYF.

The chain uses TRBV11-2 and TRBJ2-7, with a possible D match to TRBD1 (6 bases). CDR3 length equals 14 residues. From germline, CDR1 is SGHAT and CDR2 FQNNGV. Between the trimmed V and J ends, which lost 3 bases and 7 bases, there was a span of 16 bases. The CDR3 spells CASSFTPPRGEQYF. The DNA for the CDR3 is TGTGCCAGCAGCTTCACCCCGCCCAGGGGTGAGCAGTACTTC.

J is TRBJ2-7 and V is TRBV6-1, with a weak D call TRBD2 (6 bases). V lost 8 bases and J 1 base, leaving 18 bases between the germline ends. CDR1 is MNHNS and CDR2 is SASEGT in the germline V gene. The CDR3 is 15 amino acids. Here the CDR3 DNA reads TGTGCCAGCCTCAAAGGGACTTTACCTTCCTACGAGCAGTACTTC. Its translation is CASLKGTLPSYEQYF.

The chain couples TRBV29-1 to TRBJ2-7; 7 nucleotides agree with TRBD1. This CDR3 spans 15 amino acids. Germline CDR1 is SQVTM and CDR2 is ANQGSEA. V shed 5 bases, J shed 3 bases, and the junction held 13 bases outside the gene matches. The DNA for the CDR3 is TGCAGCGTTTTAAACCCGACAGGGACCCTCTACGAGCAGTACTTC. Translating it yields CSVLNPTGTLYEQYF.

V and J are TRBV6-5 and TRBJ2-2, with D perhaps matching TRBD2 (5 bases). The CDR3 totals 15 residues. Germline CDR1 and CDR2: MNHEY and SVGAGI. The V and J ends lost 2 bases and 5 bases respectively, with 12 bases between them. CDR3 DNA sequence: TGTGCCAGCAGTTACGTCCAGACTACAACCGGGGAGCTGTTTTTT. Protein: CASSYVQTTTGELFF.

Regarding this clone: A junction end diverges from the germline sequence, so it may reflect a read error. V usage is TRBV7-9 and J usage is TRBJ1-4; 7 nucleotides align to TRBD1. Germline CDR1 reads SEHNR; CDR2 reads FQNEAQ (reference sequence). CDR3 length: 14 residues. In DNA form, the CDR3 reads TGTGCCAGCAGCCTAGCCCAGGGACAGGAAAAACTGTTTTTT. Encoded protein: CASSLAQGQEKLFF.

A few counts support this clone. The rearrangement joins TRBV27 to TRBJ2-1; D may be TRBD2 (6 bases). Trimming took off 3 bases at V and 0 bases at J, with 12 bases between the two ends. Germline CDR1 reads MNHEY; CDR2 reads SMNVEV (reference sequence). This CDR3 region has 16 residues. The CDR3 DNA reads as TGTGCCAGCAGTTTGGGACTCGCCCACTCCTACAATGAGCAGTTCTTC. This codes for CASSLGLAHSYNEQFF.

The V call is TRBV4-2, the J call TRBJ1-2; possibly TRBD1 for D (5 bases). Per the germline V gene, CDR1 is LGHNA and CDR2 is YNFKEQ. The CDR3 length is 14 residues. Trimming took off 2 bases at V and 3 bases at J, with 10 bases between the two ends. In nucleotides, the CDR3 is TGTGCCAGCAGCCAAAATCTCAGGGACTATGGCTACACCTTC. It specifies CASSQNLRDYGYTF.

The chain joins TRBV5-4 to TRBJ1-2; D is possibly TRBD1 (5 bases). Germline loops: CDR1 SGHNT, CDR2 YYREEE (reference sequence). V lost 1 base to trimming and J lost 4 bases, with 14 bases between them. This CDR3 contains 15 residues. CDR3 sequence: CASSLSGAGAYGYTF. The CDR3 DNA reads as TGTGCCAGCAGCTTGTCCGGGGCTGGGGCCTATGGCTACACCTTC.

The chain's CDR3 is CASSSPGRGAYEQYF. The CDR3 bases are TGTGCCAGCAGTTCACCAGGGAGGGGAGCCTACGAGCAGTACTTC. J is TRBJ2-7 and V is TRBV6-5; 7 bases are shared with TRBD2. The germline gives CDR1 MNHEY, CDR2 SVGAGI. The CDR3 has 15 residues. The J segment lost 2 bases and the V segment lost 4 bases, leaving 8 bases of the junction unmatched.

This chain joins TRBV30 and TRBJ2-1, with D perhaps TRBD2 (5 bases). Germline-derived CDR1 and CDR2 are GTSNPN and SVGIG (reference sequence). The germline V and J ends were trimmed by 0 bases and 6 bases, with 21 bases remaining between them. The CDR3 consists of 17 residues. As DNA, the CDR3 is TGTGCCTGGAGTGTAGGACGTGGCCCTGTCGGGGTCAATGAGCAGTTCTTC. Its translation: CAWSVGRGPVGVNEQFF.

The rearrangement links TRBV9 to TRBJ2-7, with D possibly matching TRBD2 (5 bases). Trimming removed 0 bases from V and 3 bases from J, with 13 bases in between. The CDR3 is 15 residues long. Looked up from germline, CDR1 is SGDLS and CDR2 is YYNGEE. The CDR3 is CASSVAGSQSYEQYF. CDR3 in DNA: TGTGCCAGCAGCGTAGCTGGGAGTCAGAGCTACGAGCAGTACTTC.

Here the CDR3 reads CASSPPGPAYEQYF. In nucleotides, the CDR3 is TGTGCCAGCAGCCCGCCGGGACCAGCTTACGAGCAGTACTTC. V gene TRBV7-9 combines with J gene TRBJ2-5; D tentatively reads TRBD1 or TRBD2 (5 bases each). Matching the DNA end better, TRBJ2-7 makes the J call doubtful. The CDR3 length is 14 residues. CDR1 is SEHNR, CDR2 FQNEAQ, per germline (reference sequence).

The chain couples TRBV4-2 to TRBJ2-1, with D perhaps TRBD1 (6 bases). CDR1 is LGHNA, CDR2 YNFKEQ, per germline. V dropped 3 bases and J dropped 9 bases, with 18 bases sitting between them. The CDR3 loop spans 15 amino acids. CDR3 sequence: CASSQDLQGWGEQFF. CDR3 coding DNA: TGTGCCAGCAGCCAGGACCTACAGGGTTGGGGTGAGCAGTTCTTC.

The chain links TRBV5-8 to TRBJ2-7; tentatively, D is TRBD1 (5 bases). The V gene's germline CDR1 is SGHTS and CDR2 YDEGEE. V lost 2 bases, J lost 3 bases, and 6 bases lay in between. The CDR3 spans 12 residues. The CDR3 nucleotides read TGTGCCAGCAGCTTACAGGTCTACGAGCAGTACTTC. As protein: CASSLQVYEQYF.

Note on this clone: This specimen includes other DNA sequences encoding the same CDR3. This chain links TRBV6-1 with TRBJ2-5, with 10 bases lining up with TRBD2. This CDR3 spans 15 amino acids. Germline CDR1 is MNHNS and CDR2 is SASEGT. J was trimmed by 1 base and V by 3 bases; bases with no gene match: 2. CDR3 region: CASSEASGGQETQYF. The CDR3 DNA follows: TGTGCCAGCAGTGAGGCTAGCGGGGGCCAAGAGACCCAGTACTTC.

The V and J genes are TRBV5-1 and TRBJ1-1, with TRBD1 matching 7 bases. Trimming at V came to 0 bases and at J to 6 bases, leaving 5 bases not matched to a gene. Germline CDR1 and CDR2: SGHRS and YFSETQ. There are 14 residues in the CDR3. The CDR3 nucleotides read TGCGCCAGCAGCTTGGGGCAGGGGGAATCTGAAGCTTTCTTT. This codes for CASSLGQGESEAFF.

This clone was detected a few times. This chain uses TRBV18 with TRBJ1-1; D is unresolved. The V gene lost 3 bases and the J gene lost 4 bases, with 9 bases spanning the gap. CDR3 length equals 13 residues. In germline, CDR1 is KGHSH, CDR2 LQKENI. The CDR3 here is CASSPPVTTEAFF. CDR3 coding DNA: TGTGCCAGCTCACCTCCAGTCACCACTGAAGCTTTCTTT.